The 4 T cell receptor beta chains in this list originate from one sample, sequenced in a study of monozygotic twins with cystic fibrosis. The protocol was immunoSEQ multiplex PCR, while the TCRdb copy is restricted to in-frame clones and leaves out a portion. The sample carries 7,400 or so clones, 85% to 95% recorded once. Sequencing used blood. The receptors stem from a boy aged 2 to 10 with cystic fibrosis.

The chain recombines TRBV14 with TRBJ1-5; D possibly corresponds to TRBD1 (5 bases). The CDR3 consists of 14 residues. Trimming removed 3 bases from V and 1 base from J, with 7 bases in between. Germline values: CDR1 SGHDN, CDR2 FVKESK. The chain's CDR3 is CASSQAGSNQPQHF. CDR3 nucleotides: TGTGCCAGCAGCCAGGCAGGGAGCAATCAGCCCCAGCATTTT.

The chain links TRBV6-4 to TRBJ2-3; 13 bases are shared with TRBD2. Germline CDR1 and CDR2: MRHNA and SNTAGT. After removal of 2 bases from V and 4 bases from J, the junction contained 0 bases not matched to a gene. The CDR3 has 15 amino acids. CDR3 protein: CASSDTSGGADTQYF. CDR3 sequence (DNA): TGTGCCAGCAGTGACACTAGCGGGGGGGCAGATACGCAGTATTTT.

The CDR3 region has the DNA TGCAGCGTTGACCGGGACAGCATATCCTACAATGAGCAGTTCTTC. Its translation: CSVDRDSISYNEQFF. The chain links TRBV29-1 to TRBJ2-1; 7 bases fit TRBD1. CDR1 is SQVTM, CDR2 ANQGSEA, per germline. The CDR3 has 15 residues. The J segment lost 1 base and the V segment lost 3 bases, leaving 6 bases of the junction unmatched.

The J gene is TRBJ2-5, the V gene TRBV7-2, with D tentatively TRBD1 or TRBD2 (7 bases each). This CDR3 is 18 amino acids long. V lost 7 bases to trimming and J lost 2 bases, with 26 bases between them. CDR1 SGHTA and CDR2 FQGNSA come from the germline V gene. CDR3: CASTRQIRGRGRQETQYF. CDR3 DNA sequence: TGTGCCAGCACCCGACAGATAAGGGGGCGGGGGAGACAAGAGACCCAGTACTTC.